This TCR beta chain was found in a study of control samples from healthy donors and cancer patients. There are 14 residues in the CDR3. Germline V gene data show CDR1 as SGHRS and CDR2 as YFSETQ. The V end was cut by 3 bases, the J end by 6 bases, with 10 bases between. Method: immunoSEQ multiplex PCR; TCRdb's copy keeps in-frame clones and lacks some. The sample consists of 100,000 to 150,000 clones, around 92% of them appearing once. The chain has TRBV5-1 and TRBJ1-6, with D perhaps TRBD1 (5 bases). Input material: blood. The sequence derives from a woman in her forties or fifties in good health. The CDR3 sequence is CASSSRTTNSPLHF. DNA for the CDR3: TGCGCCAGCAGCTCAAGGACAACTAATTCACCCCTCCACTTT. The full variable domain, with the rest looked up from reference TRBV5-1 and TRBJ1-6, is KAGVTQTPRYLIKTRGQQVTLSCSPISGHRSVSWYQQTPGQGLQFLFEYFSETQRNKGNFPGRFSGRQFSNSRSEMNVSTLELGDSALYLCASSSRTTNSPLHFGNGTRLTVT.